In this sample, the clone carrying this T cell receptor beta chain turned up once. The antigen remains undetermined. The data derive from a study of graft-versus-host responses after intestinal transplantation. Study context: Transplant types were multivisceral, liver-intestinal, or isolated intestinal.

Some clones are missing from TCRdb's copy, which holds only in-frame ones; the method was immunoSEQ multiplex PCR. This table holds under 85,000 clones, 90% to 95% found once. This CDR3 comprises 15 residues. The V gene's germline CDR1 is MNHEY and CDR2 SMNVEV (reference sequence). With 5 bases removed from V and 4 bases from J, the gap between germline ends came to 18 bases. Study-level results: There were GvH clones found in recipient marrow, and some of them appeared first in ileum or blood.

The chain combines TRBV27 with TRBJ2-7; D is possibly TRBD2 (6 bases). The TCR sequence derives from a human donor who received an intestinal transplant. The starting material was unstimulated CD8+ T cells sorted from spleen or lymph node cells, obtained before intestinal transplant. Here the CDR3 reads CASSDIPGTLYEQYF. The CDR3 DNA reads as TGTGCCAGCAGTGATATTCCCGGGACTCTTTACGAGCAGTACTTC.